This T cell receptor (beta chain) emerged from a study of CD8+CD57+ T cells in acquired aplastic anemia. On the study more broadly: Sorted cells (CD4+ and CD8+) yielded DNA amounts that averaged roughly 3.2 ug. The study, taken as a whole, reports: It was found that fewer than 35 CD8+ CDR3 sequences were shared between patients and controls.

CD8+CD57+ cell expansion, shown by flow cytometry, had occurred in the patients selected for sequencing. At the time of blood sampling, patients had not yet received any therapy. Using genomic DNA as the template, TCR beta VDJ and CDR3 profiling was carried out. TCRdb re-analysed the reads in MiXCR, keeping a single row per CDR3 protein. Here the sample spans about 150,000 distinct CDR3 sequences, about 54% being singletons. Points on this clonotype: Its target is not known.

The CDR3 is made up of 10 amino acids. V shed 11 bases and J shed 10 bases, with 14 bases lying between them. CDR1 is SNHLY, CDR2 FYNNEI, per germline. Sequenced: sorted CD4+, CD8+, or CD8+CD57+ T cells (not recorded which) from PBMCs. The sequence was collected from a human donor with aplastic anemia. This chain uses TRBV2 with TRBJ1-1; a possible D gene is TRBD1 (5 bases). In nucleotides, the CDR3 is TGTGCCCACTGGGGGGTGGTAGCTTTCTTT. Protein: CAHWGVVAFF. Together with reference TRBV2 and TRBJ1-1, the CDR3 gives the full variable domain: EPEVTQTPSHQVTQMGQEVILRCVPISNHLYFYWYRQILGQKVEFLVSFYNNEISEKSEIFDDQFSVERPDGSNFTLKIRSTKLEDSAMYFCAHWGVVAFFGQGTRLTVV.